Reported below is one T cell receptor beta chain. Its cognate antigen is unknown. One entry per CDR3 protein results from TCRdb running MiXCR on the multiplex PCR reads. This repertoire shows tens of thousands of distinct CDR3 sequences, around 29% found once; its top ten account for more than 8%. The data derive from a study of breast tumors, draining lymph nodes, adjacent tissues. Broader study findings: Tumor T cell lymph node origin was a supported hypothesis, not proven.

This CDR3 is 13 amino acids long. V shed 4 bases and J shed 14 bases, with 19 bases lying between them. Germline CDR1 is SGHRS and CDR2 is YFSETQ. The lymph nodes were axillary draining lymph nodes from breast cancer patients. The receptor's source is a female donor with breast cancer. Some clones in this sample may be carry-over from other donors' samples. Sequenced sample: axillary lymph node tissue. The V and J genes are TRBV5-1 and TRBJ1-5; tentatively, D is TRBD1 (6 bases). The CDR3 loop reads CASSPDAGANEHF. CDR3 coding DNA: TGCGCCAGCAGCCCGGATGCAGGGGCCAACGAGCATTTT.